Shown below are 17 T cell receptor beta chains from a single sample sequenced in a study of beta chain features in type 1 diabetes. Reverse transcribing all isolated RNA meant expressed TCRB transcripts were sequenced. Method: immunoSEQ multiplex PCR; TCRdb's copy keeps in-frame clones and lacks some. The data show more than 300,000 clones, 10% to 15% seen once. Specimen: naive CD4+ T cells from blood. The receptors come from a man between 18 and 29 years old in good health.

The chain uses TRBV7-2 and TRBJ2-3; D may be TRBD1 (5 bases). The CDR3 contains 13 residues. The germline V gene has CDR1 SGHTA and CDR2 FQGNSA. The ends were cut back, 1 base at V and 9 bases at J, with 11 bases in the middle. The CDR3 here is CASSLGGKETQYF. For the CDR3, the DNA is TGTGCCAGCAGCTTAGGGGGCAAAGAAACGCAGTATTTT.

The J gene is TRBJ2-7, the V gene TRBV5-4; maybe TRBD1 (6 bases). The V end lost 3 bases, the J end lost 4 bases, and 8 bases lay between the germline ends. There are 12 residues in the CDR3. CDR1 and CDR2 from the germline V gene are SGHNT and YYREEE (reference sequence). CDR3 nucleotide sequence: TGTGCCAGCAGCTACGACAGGTACGAGCAGTACTTC. Residues: CASSYDRYEQYF.

This clone was recorded many times. The gene calls are TRBV25-1 and TRBJ2-1; D is perhaps TRBD1 (5 bases). The CDR3 contains 11 residues. Germline CDR1 and CDR2: MGHDK and SYGVNS. The V and J ends lost 4 bases and 8 bases respectively, with 6 bases between them. The CDR3 is CASSGRDEQFF. The CDR3 bases are TGTGCCAGCAGTGGCAGGGATGAGCAGTTCTTC.

In its sample, this clone was seen a few times. The chain has TRBV9 and TRBJ2-7, with no clear D. The CDR3 runs to 13 residues. Between the trimmed V and J ends, which lost 7 bases and 1 base, there was a span of 12 bases. Germline V gives CDR1 SGDLS, CDR2 YYNGEE. The CDR3 reads CASGKTESYEQYF. The CDR3 DNA sequence: TGTGCCAGCGGCAAGACTGAGTCCTACGAGCAGTACTTC.

This clone was seen a handful of times. The rearrangement links TRBV7-3 to TRBJ2-5; the match to TRBD1 covers 10 bases. CDR3 length: 14 amino acids. V trimming: 5 bases; J trimming: 5 bases; junction bases outside the gene matches: 5. In germline, CDR1 is SGHTA, CDR2 FQGTGA. The CDR3 DNA is TGTGCCAGCAGCCGACAGGGGGCTGATGAGACCCAGTACTTC. As protein: CASSRQGADETQYF.

This clone showed up just a few times. This sequence joins TRBV14 and TRBJ2-5; the D is unclear. V lost 1 base to trimming and J lost 5 bases, with 8 bases between them. Per germline, CDR1 SGHDN and CDR2 FVKESK. The CDR3 sequence is 13 residues long. CDR3 amino acids: CASSQGPRETQYF. For the CDR3, the DNA is TGTGCCAGCAGCCAAGGCCCGCGGGAGACCCAGTACTTC.

This sequence joins TRBV11-3 and TRBJ2-5, with 14 bases identical to TRBD2. Germline loops: CDR1 SGHNT, CDR2 YENEEA. V dropped 1 base and J dropped 5; count of bases not matched to a gene: 9. The CDR3 length is 18 residues. CDR3 residues: CASSLGGLAGGALETQYF. CDR3 DNA sequence: TGTGCCAGCAGCTTAGGTGGACTAGCGGGGGGAGCTCTTGAGACCCAGTACTTC.

V is TRBV5-4 and J is TRBJ2-5, with TRBD2 as a possible D gene (5 bases). This CDR3 has 12 amino acids. Trimming removed 4 bases at V and 5 bases at J, with 9 bases between. Germline CDR1 is SGHNT and CDR2 is YYREEE (reference sequence). The CDR3 DNA follows: TGTGCCAGCAGCCGATCGGGGGAGACCCAGTACTTC. It translates to CASSRSGETQYF. The variable domain in full, completed from reference TRBV5-4 and TRBJ2-5, reads ETGVTQSPTHLIKTRGQQVTLRCSSQSGHNTVSWYQQALGQGPQFIFQYYREEENGRGNFPPRFSGLQFPNYSSELNVNALELDDSALYLCASSRSGETQYFGPGTRLLVL.

This clone came up once. V usage is TRBV6-1 and J usage is TRBJ1-4; 7 bases line up with TRBD1. The V gene's germline CDR1 is MNHNS and CDR2 SASEGT. The CDR3 has 14 amino acids. V was clipped by 7 bases and J by 8 bases; unmatched bases: 10. The CDR3 DNA sequence: TGTGCCAGCATTGGACAGGTGCATCTAGAAAAACTGTTTTTT. It specifies CASIGQVHLEKLFF.

This chain joins TRBV2 and TRBJ2-5; tentative D call: TRBD2 (6 bases). The V end lost 6 bases, the J end lost 4 bases, and 9 bases lay between the germline ends. From germline, CDR1 is SNHLY and CDR2 FYNNEI. This CDR3 comprises 12 residues. The CDR3 nucleotides read TGTGCCAGCAGGCTAGCGACAGAGACCCAGTACTTC. Translating it yields CASRLATETQYF.

This chain links TRBV5-1 with TRBJ1-1, with 8 bases lining up with TRBD1. In germline, CDR1 is SGHRS, CDR2 YFSETQ. The length of the CDR3 is 13 residues. Losses at the gene ends were 5 bases for V and 7 bases for J; bases not matched to a gene: 7. CDR3 nucleotide sequence: TGCGCCAGCAGGATGGACAGGGAAGTTGAAGCTTTCTTT. This translates into CASRMDREVEAFF.

This clone came up a few times. This sequence joins TRBV15 and TRBJ1-4, with TRBD1 matching over 7 bases. CDR3 length: 17 residues. The J segment lost 8 bases and the V segment lost 1 base, leaving 13 bases of the junction unmatched. CDR1 is LNHNV, CDR2 YYDKDF, per germline (reference sequence). CDR3 amino acids: CATSRGTGALMGEKLFF. The CDR3 coding sequence is TGTGCCACCAGCAGAGGGACAGGTGCTTTAATGGGCGAAAAACTGTTTTTT.

This clone occurred many times. The chain carries TRBV9 and TRBJ2-6, with 7 bases lining up with TRBD1. Germline values: CDR1 SGDLS, CDR2 YYNGEE. The CDR3 is 15 residues long. The J segment lost 3 bases and the V segment lost 4 bases, leaving 4 bases of the junction unmatched. CDR3 nucleotides: TGTGCCAGCAGCATCCGGGACAGTGGGGCCAACGTCCTGACTTTC. Its translation is CASSIRDSGANVLTF.

The sample holds a few counts of this clone. Other DNA sequences from this sample encode an identical CDR3 as well. V is TRBV28 and J is TRBJ1-5; 9 positions match TRBD1. CDR3 length equals 14 residues. The junction had 3 bases not matched to a gene; V was cut back by 8 bases and J by 1 base. Germline CDR1 reads MDHEN; CDR2 reads SYDVKM. This CDR3 is CASRQGGSNQPQHF. The CDR3, as DNA: TGTGCCAGCCGACAGGGGGGAAGCAATCAGCCCCAGCATTTT.

This chain connects TRBV18 to TRBJ2-7; D gene ambiguous. CDR1 KGHSH and CDR2 LQKENI come from the germline V gene. CDR3 length: 13 amino acids. V was clipped by 3 bases and J by 6 bases, with 12 bases between them. This CDR3 is CASSPATVGEQYF. The CDR3 nucleotides are TGTGCCAGCTCACCGGCAACAGTAGGCGAGCAGTACTTC.

A few counts support this clone. Other nucleotide sequences in the sample specify the same CDR3. The rearrangement uses TRBV9 and TRBJ1-1, with D unresolved. The CDR3 spans 14 residues. Germline V CDR1 and CDR2: SGDLS, YYNGEE. V gave up 2 bases and J gave up 2 bases, with 10 bases separating them. CDR3 DNA: TGTGCCAGCAGCGTTAGTTCTGTTAACACTGAAGCTTTCTTT. This codes for CASSVSSVNTEAFF.

In DNA form, the CDR3 reads TGTGCCAGCAGCTTGGGGGGACATGGTCGGGATACGCAGTATTTT. Its protein product is CASSLGGHGRDTQYF. The rearrangement uses TRBV5-4 and TRBJ2-3; possible D gene TRBD1, 6 bases. V was clipped by 0 bases and J by 6 bases, with 14 bases between them. The CDR3 consists of 15 residues. Germline V CDR1 and CDR2: SGHNT, YYREEE (reference sequence).